Included here is one T cell receptor (beta chain) sequence, with context. The data stem from a study of T cells in Graves' hyperthyroidism and ophthalmopathy. Researchers amplified the TCR beta CDR3 regions from RNA transcripts. During a first-round RT-PCR of the TCR CDR3, the HTBI primer set was used. TCRdb used MiXCR to reprocess the multiplex PCR reads, holding one entry per CDR3 protein. The data hold about 640,000 distinct CDR3 sequences, with about 20% observed a single time. CDR1 and CDR2 from the germline V gene are LNHDA and SQIVND (reference sequence). Losses at the gene ends were 5 bases for V and 0 bases for J; bases not matched to a gene: 7. The CDR3 sequence is 18 residues long.

The sequence came from a man aged 25-40 years with Graves' ophthalmopathy. Material for sequencing was blood. The rearrangement uses TRBV19 and TRBJ2-6; 10 bases are shared with TRBD1. In nucleotides, the CDR3 is TGTGCCAGTAGTGTCACCGGGACAGGGGACTCTGGGGCCAACGTCCTGACTTTC. Protein product: CASSVTGTGDSGANVLTF.